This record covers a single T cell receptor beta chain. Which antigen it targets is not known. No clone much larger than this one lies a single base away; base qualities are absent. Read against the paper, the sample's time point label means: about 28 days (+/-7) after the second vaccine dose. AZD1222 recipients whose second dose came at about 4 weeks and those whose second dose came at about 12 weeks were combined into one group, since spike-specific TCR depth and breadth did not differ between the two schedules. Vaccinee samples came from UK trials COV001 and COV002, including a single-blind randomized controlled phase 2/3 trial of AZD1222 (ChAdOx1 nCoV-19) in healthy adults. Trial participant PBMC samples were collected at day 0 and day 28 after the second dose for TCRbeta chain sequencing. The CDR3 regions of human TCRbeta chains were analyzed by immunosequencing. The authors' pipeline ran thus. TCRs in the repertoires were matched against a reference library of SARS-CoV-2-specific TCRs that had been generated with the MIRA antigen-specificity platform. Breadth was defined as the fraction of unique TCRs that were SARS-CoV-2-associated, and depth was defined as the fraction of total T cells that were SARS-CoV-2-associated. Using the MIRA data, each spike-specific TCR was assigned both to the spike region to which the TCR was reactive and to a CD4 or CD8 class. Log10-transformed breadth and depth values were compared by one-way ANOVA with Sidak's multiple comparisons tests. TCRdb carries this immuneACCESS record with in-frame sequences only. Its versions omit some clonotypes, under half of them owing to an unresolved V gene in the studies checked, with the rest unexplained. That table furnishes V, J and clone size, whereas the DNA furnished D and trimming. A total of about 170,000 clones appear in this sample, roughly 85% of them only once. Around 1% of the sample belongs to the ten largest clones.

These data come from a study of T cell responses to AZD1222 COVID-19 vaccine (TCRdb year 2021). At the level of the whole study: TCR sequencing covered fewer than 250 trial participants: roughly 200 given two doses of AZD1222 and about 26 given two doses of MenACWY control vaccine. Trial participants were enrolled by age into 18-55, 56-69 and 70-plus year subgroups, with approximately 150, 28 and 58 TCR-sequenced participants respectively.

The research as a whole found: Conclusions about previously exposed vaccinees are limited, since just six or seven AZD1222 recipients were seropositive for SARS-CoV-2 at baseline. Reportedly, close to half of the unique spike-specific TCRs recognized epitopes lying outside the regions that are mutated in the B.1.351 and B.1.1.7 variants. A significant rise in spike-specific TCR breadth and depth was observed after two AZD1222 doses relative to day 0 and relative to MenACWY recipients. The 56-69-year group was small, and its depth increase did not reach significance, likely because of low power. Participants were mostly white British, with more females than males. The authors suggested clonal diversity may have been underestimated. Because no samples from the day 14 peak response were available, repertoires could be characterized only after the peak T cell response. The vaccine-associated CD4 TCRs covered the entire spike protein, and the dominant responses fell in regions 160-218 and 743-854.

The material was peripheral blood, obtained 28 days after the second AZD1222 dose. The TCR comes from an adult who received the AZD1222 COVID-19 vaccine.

The DNA sequence reads TGTGCCAGCACAATCCGCATGGTTCATGGCTACACCTTC. The encoded protein is CASTIRMVHGYTF. The chain employs TRBV7-9 and TRBJ1-2; the D gene assignment is ambiguous. Relative to germline, V is 7 bases shorter and J is 6 bases shorter, with 15 bases between their ends. The germline V gene encodes CDR1 SEHNR and CDR2 FQNEAQ (reference sequence). The CDR3 sequence holds 13 residues, the cysteine and phenylalanine included. The retained sequence is limited to the CDR3, 39 bases, with the frame set at the first base.